Reported below is one T cell receptor (beta chain). This specimen belongs to a study of shared clonotypes between healthy human individuals. Naive CD8 isolation took CD45RO-negative cells positively selected for CCR7 and excluded terminally differentiated effector memory CD45RA+ cells. Each subset's genomic DNA was split evenly across several immunoSEQ plates. Original processing methods: Quality scores were absent from the junction-only immunoSEQ sequences, so filtering differed. The method was immunoSEQ multiplex PCR; TCRdb's version includes in-frame clones alone and lacks a portion of them. V and J calls plus clone size are reproduced from that table; the DNA served to infer D and trimming. The top ten clones hold less than 2% of a sample with around 1,900,000 clones, around 95% of them seen once. The germline V gene encodes CDR1 MNHEY and CDR2 SMNVEV (reference sequence). The CDR3 runs 15 residues. V lost 7 bases to trimming and J lost 3 bases, with 19 bases between them.

The receptor was isolated from a man between 18 and 35 years old in good health. Some clones in this sample may be carry-over from other donors' samples. Specimen: naive CD8+ T cells from PBMCs. The chain recombines TRBV27 with TRBJ2-7, with D maybe TRBD2 (7 bases). The CDR3 sequence is CASKVGGAFLYEQYF. CDR3 in DNA: TGTGCCAGCAAGGTGGGGGGGGCTTTCCTCTACGAGCAGTACTTC.